This T cell receptor beta chain was observed in a study of cytomegalovirus exposure and HLA in healthy donors listed by TCRdb under 2017. Regarding the complete study: A later analysis indicated that the 95 to 150 validation repertoires were generated on the platform also employed for the roughly 650 repertoires of the first cohort. The study aimed to test whether signatures of past pathogen exposure could be identified by cataloging public T cell receptors. In addition to the first cohort of 650 to 800 subjects, a separate validation cohort of 120 different subjects was used. To predict cytomegalovirus infection status, the study combined high-throughput TCR immunosequencing, statistical association of individual TCRs with disease status, and machine learning. What the research found in general, with its limitations: The classifier was reported to diagnose cytomegalovirus status with high specificity and sensitivity in both the original and validation cohorts. The authors suggested that the approach could potentially be generalized to other disease states and immunological phenotypes. A total of 150 or so TCR beta chains were listed by the study as associated with cytomegalovirus. All 120 or so repertoires were used to score co-occurrence in the validation cohort in a later analysis, because that analysis had no HLA typing for the cohort. Of the cluster scores, 85% to 95% were above 0 in a later analysis, which found that TCRs clustered in the first cohort also tended to co-occur in the 120 validation repertoires. Most TCR sequences were seen in very few donors, while some public TCRs were found in many individuals. A few of the identified cytomegalovirus-associated TCR beta chains were confirmed in vitro to be specific for cytomegalovirus antigens.

The donors were included in the validation cohort of some 110 subjects, a group kept apart from the 666-subject first cohort. On this clone itself: Its target antigen remains unknown. Per-base quality was not reported, and no clone a single base away is much larger than it.

The library was prepared using the immunoSEQ multiplex PCR assay. The authors' pipeline ran thus. To diagnose cytomegalovirus status from the catalog of TCR beta chain sequences, a statistical classification framework was built. Held by TCRdb, this immuneACCESS table contains in-frame sequences only and omits some clones. Under half of the omission traces to an unresolved V gene where checked; the cause of the rest is unknown. V and J calls plus clone size are reproduced from that table; the DNA served to infer D and trimming. The sample table shows fewer than 200,000 clones, and approximately 89% are seen once. The top ten constitute 10% of the sample. The germline V gene provides CDR1 MDHEN and CDR2 SYDVKM. V and J are truncated by 4 bases and 0 bases respectively, leaving an intervening sequence of 10 bases. The CDR3 spans 15 residues, from the cysteine through the phenylalanine. Of the read, only the CDR3 DNA is kept; its 45 bases are in frame from base 1.

What was sequenced was PBMCs. This receptor was taken from a woman younger than 35 in good health and CMV-seropositive. The rearranged chain carries TRBV28 and TRBJ1-3; the D gene lacks a confident call. The CDR3 corresponds to CASSSSDSSGNTIYF. The nucleotide sequence is TGTGCCAGCAGTTCGTCAGACTCCTCTGGAAACACCATATATTTT.